This T cell receptor (beta chain) was identified in a study of blood T cell repertoires in COVID-19. Study-level information: Researchers got acute and convalescent COVID-19 samples from the United States, Italy and Spain. Sources were T cells, B-cell-depleted T cells, or PBMCs; the material itself was cDNA or gDNA.

In the original analysis: Estimated nucleated cell counts came from reference gene primer amplification. Sequencing used immunoSEQ multiplex PCR; TCRdb keeps in-frame clones, though not all of them. The V and J calls and the clone size are those of that table, but D and trimming were determined from the DNA. This table holds a few hundred thousand clones, roughly nine tenths found once. The CDR3 runs to 14 residues. In germline, CDR1 is LNHDA, CDR2 SQIVND (reference sequence). The V end was cut by 5 bases, the J end by 6 bases, with 16 bases between. This chain uses TRBV19 with TRBJ1-1; D remains unclear. The receptor was derived from a man between 18 and 29 years old with active or convalescent COVID-19. The sequencing input was peripheral blood. This chain's CDR3 is CASSGIGGSSEAFF. DNA of the CDR3: TGTGCCAGTAGTGGTATAGGTGGGAGTTCTGAAGCTTTCTTT.